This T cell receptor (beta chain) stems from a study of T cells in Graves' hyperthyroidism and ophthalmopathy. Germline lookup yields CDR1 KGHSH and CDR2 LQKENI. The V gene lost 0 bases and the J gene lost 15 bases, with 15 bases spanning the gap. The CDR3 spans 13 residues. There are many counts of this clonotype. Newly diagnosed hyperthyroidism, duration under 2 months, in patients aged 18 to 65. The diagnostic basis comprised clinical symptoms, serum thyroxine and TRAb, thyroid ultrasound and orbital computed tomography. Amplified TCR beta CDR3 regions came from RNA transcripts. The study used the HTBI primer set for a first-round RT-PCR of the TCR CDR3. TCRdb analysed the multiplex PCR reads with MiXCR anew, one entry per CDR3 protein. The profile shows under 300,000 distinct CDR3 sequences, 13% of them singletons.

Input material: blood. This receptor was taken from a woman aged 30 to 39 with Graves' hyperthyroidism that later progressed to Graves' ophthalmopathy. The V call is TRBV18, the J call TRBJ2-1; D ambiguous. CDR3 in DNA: TGTGCCAGCTCACCACCCCTCCGCGACATCACGTTCTTC. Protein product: CASSPPLRDITFF.